The clone carrying this T cell receptor (beta chain) has at least ten counts. The diagnostic basis comprised clinical symptoms, serum thyroxine and TRAb, thyroid ultrasound and orbital computed tomography. This entry is derived from a study of T cells in Graves' hyperthyroidism and ophthalmopathy. Amplification of TCR beta CDR3 regions used RNA as the template. The primer set for the first-round RT-PCR of the TCR CDR3 was HTBI. Using its own MiXCR run on the multiplex PCR reads, TCRdb lists one record per CDR3 protein. The data show hundreds of thousands of distinct CDR3 sequences, with over 15% seen just once and 18% held by the top ten. J lost 2 bases, V lost 7 bases, and 4 bases had no gene match. The CDR3 covers 13 residues.

The clonotype was recovered from a woman between 18 and 29 years old with Graves' hyperthyroidism. The material sequenced was blood. The chain couples TRBV12-3 or TRBV12-4 to TRBJ2-5; 7 bases align to TRBD2. In DNA, the CDR3 is TGTGCCAGCACACTAGCGCTTCAAGAGACCCAGTACTTC. Translation gives CASTLALQETQYF.